Presented here are 11 T cell receptor beta chains from one specimen sequenced in a study of cytomegalovirus exposure and HLA in healthy donors. Primers included in the PCR were 60 Vbeta and 13 Jbeta primers. Sequenced by immunoSEQ multiplex PCR; TCRdb stores in-frame clones only, minus some. The sample lists about 150,000 clones, over 70% seen once, with 10% to 15% in the top ten. Sequencing input: PBMCs. The receptor source for this set is a man aged 25-45 years in good health and CMV-seropositive.

The V call is TRBV6-5, the J call TRBJ1-5, with 8 bases that match TRBD1. Germline V gene sequence: CDR1 MNHEY, CDR2 SVGAGI. The CDR3 consists of 15 residues. The V gene end was trimmed by 5 bases and the J gene end by 5 bases; junction bases not matched to a gene: 8. The CDR3 DNA sequence: TGTGCCAGCAGTACCACCGGGACAGGTGATCAGCCCCAGCATTTT. Residues: CASSTTGTGDQPQHF.

This clone was seen a few times. Here the CDR3 reads CASSVGTRNGYTF. Written as DNA, the CDR3 is TGTGCCAGCAGTGTTGGCACACGAAATGGCTACACCTTC. The chain has TRBV2 and TRBJ1-2, with no clear D. V lost 4 bases, J lost 6 bases, and 12 bases lay in between. The CDR3 sequence is 13 residues long. Germline-derived CDR1 and CDR2 are SNHLY and FYNNEI. Full variable domain (missing parts from reference TRBV2 and TRBJ1-2): EPEVTQTPSHQVTQMGQEVILRCVPISNHLYFYWYRQILGQKVEFLVSFYNNEISEKSEIFDDQFSVERPDGSNFTLKIRSTKLEDSAMYFCASSVGTRNGYTFGSGTRLTVV.

The chain couples TRBV9 to TRBJ2-3; 10 bases line up with TRBD2. The V gene's germline CDR1 is SGDLS and CDR2 YYNGEE. This CDR3 spans 16 amino acids. V gave up 3 bases and J gave up 6 bases; unmatched junction bases: 10. The CDR3 sequence: CASSEGIAGGLDTQYF. Here the CDR3 DNA reads TGTGCCAGCAGCGAGGGGATAGCGGGAGGTCTGGATACGCAGTATTTT. Variable domain in full (rest from reference TRBV9 and TRBJ2-3): DSGVTQTPKHLITATGQRVTLRCSPRSGDLSVYWYQQSLDQGLQFLIQYYNGEERAKGNILERFSAQQFPDLHSELNLSSLELGDSALYFCASSEGIAGGLDTQYFGPGTRLTVL.

This clone was picked up one time. The rearrangement joins TRBV4-2 to TRBJ2-1; 9 bases are shared with TRBD2. Germline V gene lookup returns CDR1 LGHNA and CDR2 YNFKEQ. V lost 1 base and J lost 2; bases outside the gene matches: 3. The CDR3 spans 16 residues. CDR3 nucleotides: TGTGCCAGCAGCCAAGTGGCTAGCGGGACCTACAATGAGCAGTTCTTC. The encoded protein is CASSQVASGTYNEQFF.

This clone has more than one count but fewer than ten. V and J are TRBV28 and TRBJ2-5, with TRBD2 matching over 13 bases. Germline V gene lookup returns CDR1 MDHEN and CDR2 SYDVKM. The CDR3 length is 14 residues. The ends lost 6 bases at V and 5 bases at J; junction bases unmatched: 3. CDR3 coding DNA: TGTGCCAGCAGGACGACTAGCGGGAGGGAGACCCAGTACTTC. Protein product: CASRTTSGRETQYF.

J is TRBJ2-5 and V is TRBV29-1, with TRBD2 matching over 7 bases. The J call may be wrong; the DNA end is better matched by TRBJ2-7. Germline V gene data show CDR1 as SQVTM and CDR2 as ANQGSEA. The CDR3 sequence is 14 residues long. CDR3 sequence: CSVVLADAWYEQYF. As DNA, the CDR3 is TGCAGCGTTGTTCTAGCGGACGCCTGGTACGAGCAGTACTTC.

J is TRBJ2-3 and V is TRBV7-8, with a weak D call TRBD2 (5 bases). CDR3 length equals 14 residues. V lost 4 bases to trimming and J lost 1 base, with 9 bases between them. In germline, CDR1 is SGHVS, CDR2 FQNEAQ. CDR3 amino acids: CASSSGLGTDTQYF. CDR3 nucleotide sequence: TGTGCCAGCAGCTCTGGACTCGGCACAGATACGCAGTATTTT.

The gene calls are TRBV5-1 and TRBJ1-1; D is possibly TRBD1 (6 bases). The germline CDR1 and CDR2 sequences are SGHRS and YFSETQ. Between the trimmed V and J ends, which lost 0 bases and 1 base, there was a span of 10 bases. The CDR3 length is 15 residues. CDR3: CASSLEGHKNTEAFF. The CDR3 nucleotides read TGCGCCAGCAGCTTGGAGGGACATAAGAACACTGAAGCTTTCTTT.

The J gene is TRBJ2-2, the V gene TRBV9; 7 bases agree with TRBD2. CDR1 and CDR2 (germline): SGDLS, YYNGEE. The CDR3 is made up of 15 amino acids. V lost 4 bases and J lost 9; bases outside the gene matches: 12. CDR3 protein: CASSPRSGTVRELFF. The DNA for the CDR3 is TGTGCCAGCAGCCCCAGGAGCGGGACTGTCAGGGAGCTGTTTTTT. Supplemented by reference TRBV9 and TRBJ2-2, the full variable domain reads DSGVTQTPKHLITATGQRVTLRCSPRSGDLSVYWYQQSLDQGLQFLIQYYNGEERAKGNILERFSAQQFPDLHSELNLSSLELGDSALYFCASSPRSGTVRELFFGEGSRLTVL.

This chain links TRBV29-1 with TRBJ2-3; 14 bases agree with TRBD2. V gave up 6 bases and J gave up 4 bases; unmatched junction bases: 3. CDR1 SQVTM and CDR2 ANQGSEA come from the germline V gene. The CDR3 loop spans 14 amino acids. Here the CDR3 reads CSVRTSGRPDTQYF. Here the CDR3 DNA reads TGCAGCGTGAGGACTAGCGGGAGGCCAGATACGCAGTATTTT.

The chain joins TRBV2 to TRBJ2-2; D might be TRBD1 (6 bases). Germline values: CDR1 SNHLY, CDR2 FYNNEI. The CDR3 is 14 residues long. V gave up 6 bases and J gave up 2 bases, with 10 bases separating them. CDR3 in amino acids: CASRRQANTGELFF. The CDR3, as DNA: TGTGCCAGCAGGCGACAGGCCAACACCGGGGAGCTGTTTTTT.